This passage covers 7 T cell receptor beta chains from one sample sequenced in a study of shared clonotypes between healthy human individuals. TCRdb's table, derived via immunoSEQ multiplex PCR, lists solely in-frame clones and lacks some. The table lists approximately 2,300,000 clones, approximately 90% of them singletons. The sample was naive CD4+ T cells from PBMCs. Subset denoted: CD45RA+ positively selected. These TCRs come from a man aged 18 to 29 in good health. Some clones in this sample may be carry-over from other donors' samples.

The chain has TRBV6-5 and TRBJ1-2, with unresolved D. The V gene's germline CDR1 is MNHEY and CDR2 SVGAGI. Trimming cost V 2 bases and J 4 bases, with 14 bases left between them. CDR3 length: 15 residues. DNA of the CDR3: TGTGCCAGCAGTTACGACATCTCCCCGTTCTATGGCTACACCTTC. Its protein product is CASSYDISPFYGYTF.

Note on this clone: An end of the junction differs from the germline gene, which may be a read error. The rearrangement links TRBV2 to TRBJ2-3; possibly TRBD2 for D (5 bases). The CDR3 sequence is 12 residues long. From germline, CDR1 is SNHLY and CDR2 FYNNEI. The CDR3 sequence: CASSESMNLGVF. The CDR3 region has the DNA TGTGCCAGCAGTGAGAGCATGAATTTGGGAGTATTT.

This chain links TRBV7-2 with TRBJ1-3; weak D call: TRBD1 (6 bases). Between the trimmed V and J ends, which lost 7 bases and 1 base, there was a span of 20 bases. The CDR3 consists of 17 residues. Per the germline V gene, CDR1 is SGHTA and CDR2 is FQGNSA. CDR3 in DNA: TGTGCCAGCACCCTCCGGGGGGGCAGTCATTCTGGAAACACCATATATTTT. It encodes CASTLRGGSHSGNTIYF.

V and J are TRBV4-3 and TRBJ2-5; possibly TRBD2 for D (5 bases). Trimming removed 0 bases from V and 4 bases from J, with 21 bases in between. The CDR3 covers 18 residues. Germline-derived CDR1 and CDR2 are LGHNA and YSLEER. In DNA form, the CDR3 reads TGCGCCAGCAGCCAAGACCGAGCGTTCCCCCAACGGGGAGAGACCCAGTACTTC. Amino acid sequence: CASSQDRAFPQRGETQYF.

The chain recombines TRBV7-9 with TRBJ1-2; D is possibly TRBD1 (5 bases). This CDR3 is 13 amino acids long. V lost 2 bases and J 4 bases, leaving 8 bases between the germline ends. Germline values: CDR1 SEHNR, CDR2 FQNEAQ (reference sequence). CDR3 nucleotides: TGTGCCAGCAGCTTAAGGGGAGGCTATGGCTACACCTTC. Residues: CASSLRGGYGYTF.

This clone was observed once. This CDR3 is CASRATTIAYEQYF. The CDR3 region has the DNA TGTGCCAGCAGAGCTACAACGATTGCCTACGAGCAGTACTTC. J is TRBJ2-7 and V is TRBV2, with D uncertain. CDR1 and CDR2 from the germline V gene are SNHLY and FYNNEI. The CDR3 is made up of 14 amino acids. Trimming left V 6 bases short and J 2 bases short, with 14 bases between. The full variable domain, completed using reference TRBV2 and TRBJ2-7, is EPEVTQTPSHQVTQMGQEVILRCVPISNHLYFYWYRQILGQKVEFLVSFYNNEISEKSEIFDDQFSVERPDGSNFTLKIRSTKLEDSAMYFCASRATTIAYEQYFGPGTRLTVT.

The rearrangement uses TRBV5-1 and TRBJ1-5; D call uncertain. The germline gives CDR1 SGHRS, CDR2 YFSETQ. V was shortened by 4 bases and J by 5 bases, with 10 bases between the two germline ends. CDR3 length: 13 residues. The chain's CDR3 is CASSTSGDQPQHF. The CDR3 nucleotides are TGCGCCAGCAGCACGTCGGGAGATCAGCCCCAGCATTTT.